This T cell receptor beta chain was recorded in a study of CD8+ T cells in alopecia areata. Study background: It was oral tofacitinib, at 5 to 10 mg twice daily, that treated patients received. Study-level results: Tofacitinib produced a significant decrease in scalp clonality and in expanded CD8+ clones among the top 100. Scalp data also include sequences from resident alphabeta T cells of normal skin. Only a single nonresponder existed, so baseline CD8+ expansion links stay unclear.

V lost 3 bases, J lost 2 bases, and 11 bases lay in between. Germline assignment: CDR1 MGHRA and CDR2 YSYEKL. CDR3 length: 14 residues. As for this clone: Antigen specificity is unknown.

Noted treatment: oral pan-JAK inhibitor, 5-10 mg twice daily. Investigators isolated RNA and reverse transcribed it into cDNA to act as the sequencing template. Clones were read by immunoSEQ multiplex PCR, and TCRdb kept only the in-frame ones, dropping some. Seen here are 95,000 to 100,000 clones, just under 60% observed once, and the top ten hold around 15%. This TCR was recovered from a human donor with alopecia areata. The sample here was CD8+ T cells sorted from blood, taken at week 56, from a patient treated with tofacitinib. V and J are TRBV4-1 and TRBJ2-7; D may correspond to TRBD1 or TRBD2 (5 bases each). The DNA of the CDR3 is TGCGCCAGCAGCCAGCGGGTGGGGGCCTACGAGCAGTACTTC. Encoded protein: CASSQRVGAYEQYF.